A single sample is the source of the 30 T cell receptor beta chains below, sequenced in a study of blood T cells in healthy people across ages. Then a second PCR, running roughly 6 to 12 cycles, was carried out with a sample-barcoded 5' primer and a J-beta primer mix. TCRdb reanalysed the 5' RACE reads using MiXCR and keeps one entry per CDR3 protein. The data contain fewer than 900,000 distinct CDR3 sequences, 43% of them singletons. Sequencing input: blood. These receptors originate from a woman aged 55-70 years in good health.

The chain combines TRBV20-1 with TRBJ2-5; 7 bases are shared with TRBD2. V trimming: 5 bases; J trimming: 4 bases; junction bases outside the gene matches: 10. Germline lookup yields CDR1 DFQATT and CDR2 SNEGSKA (reference sequence). The CDR3 sequence is 14 residues long. The CDR3 DNA follows: TGCAGTGCTGACAGAGGACTAGGGTCAGAGACCCAGTACTTC. It encodes CSADRGLGSETQYF.

The chain recombines TRBV10-3 with TRBJ2-1; a weak D match, TRBD1 (5 bases). Trimming removed 3 bases at V and 10 bases at J, with 10 bases between. Germline CDR1 is ENHRY and CDR2 is SYGVKD. This CDR3 contains 12 residues. The CDR3 coding sequence is TGTGCCATCAGTGACAGGGCGGACGAGCAGTTCTTC. As protein: CAISDRADEQFF.

This clonotype came up a few times. This chain joins TRBV29-1 and TRBJ2-1; D unclear. The germline gives CDR1 SQVTM, CDR2 ANQGSEA. V dropped 4 bases and J dropped 9 bases, with 13 bases sitting between them. CDR3 length equals 12 residues. The CDR3 reads CSVGYSQTEQFF. CDR3 nucleotide sequence: TGCAGCGTTGGCTACAGCCAGACTGAGCAGTTCTTC.

This clonotype was recorded only once. This sequence joins TRBV27 and TRBJ2-7; D may be TRBD2 (5 bases). The CDR3 sequence is 18 residues long. Between the trimmed V and J ends, which lost 5 bases and 5 bases, there was a span of 28 bases. Per germline, CDR1 MNHEY and CDR2 SMNVEV (reference sequence). CDR3 sequence reads: CASSAGWWSLNSYDEQYF. The CDR3 coding sequence is TGTGCCAGCAGTGCGGGCTGGTGGTCACTCAACTCCTACGACGAGCAGTACTTC.

The chain has TRBV11-2 and TRBJ2-1, with D unclear. The CDR3 has 15 amino acids. The germline V gene has CDR1 SGHAT and CDR2 FQNNGV. The V and J ends lost 1 base and 0 bases respectively, with 7 bases between them. This CDR3 is CASSLVATSYNEQFF. CDR3 DNA sequence: TGTGCCAGCAGCTTAGTTGCGACCTCCTACAATGAGCAGTTCTTC.

This clonotype was detected only a few times. The gene calls are TRBV20-1 and TRBJ2-5, with 12 positions matching TRBD2. CDR1 DFQATT and CDR2 SNEGSKA come from the germline V gene (reference sequence). The CDR3 has 15 residues. J lost 5 bases, V lost 3 bases, and 7 bases had no gene match. The CDR3 nucleotides read TGCAGTGCTAGGGCTAGCGGGGGGGCCGATGAGACCCAGTACTTC. Its protein is CSARASGGADETQYF.

The J gene is TRBJ2-1, the V gene TRBV10-1; TRBD2 might be the D (6 bases). Germline values: CDR1 WNHNN, CDR2 SYGVQD (reference sequence). The CDR3 runs 14 residues. The V and J ends lost 0 bases and 5 bases respectively, with 8 bases between them. CDR3 nucleotide sequence: TGCGCCAGCAGTGAGTCTAGCGGAGACAATGAGCAGTTCTTC. Residues: CASSESSGDNEQFF.

This clonotype has more than one count but fewer than ten. The DNA for the CDR3 is TGCAGTGCTAGACAGACCGGGACAGGGAATGGCTACACCTTC. As protein: CSARQTGTGNGYTF. The chain carries TRBV20-1 and TRBJ1-2; TRBD1 matches at 9 bases. The V gene end was trimmed by 2 bases and the J gene end by 6 bases; junction bases not matched to a gene: 7. The CDR3 has 14 amino acids. Per the germline V gene, CDR1 is DFQATT and CDR2 is SNEGSKA (reference sequence).

The chain carries TRBV2 and TRBJ2-6, with TRBD1 as a possible D gene (6 bases). Germline-derived CDR1 and CDR2 are SNHLY and FYNNEI. V lost 6 bases and J lost 0, with 15 bases in between. The CDR3 extends over 17 amino acids. CDR3 bases: TGTGCCAGCAGCAACCAAGGGGGACGCTCTGGGGCCAACGTCCTGACTTTC. It yields the protein CASSNQGGRSGANVLTF.

The chain employs TRBV2 and TRBJ1-6, with D hard to call. This CDR3 has 14 amino acids. Deletions cut 7 bases from V and 6 bases from J, with 13 bases between. Germline V gene data show CDR1 as SNHLY and CDR2 as FYNNEI. The CDR3 here is CASNPPQSNSPLHF. CDR3 coding DNA: TGTGCCAGCAACCCACCTCAGAGTAATTCACCCCTCCACTTT. The variable domain in full, completed from reference TRBV2 and TRBJ1-6, reads EPEVTQTPSHQVTQMGQEVILRCVPISNHLYFYWYRQILGQKVEFLVSFYNNEISEKSEIFDDQFSVERPDGSNFTLKIRSTKLEDSAMYFCASNPPQSNSPLHFGNGTRLTVT.

The rearrangement links TRBV10-1 to TRBJ2-4; D unresolved. CDR3 length: 14 amino acids. V lost 4 bases and J lost 1, with 8 bases in between. Germline V gene lookup returns CDR1 WNHNN and CDR2 SYGVQD (reference sequence). This chain's CDR3 is CASSGEGAKNIQYF. Written as DNA, the CDR3 is TGCGCCAGCAGTGGCGAAGGGGCCAAAAACATTCAGTACTTC.

This sequence joins TRBV14 and TRBJ2-3, with D maybe TRBD1 (6 bases). CDR1 is SGHDN and CDR2 is FVKESK in the germline V gene. V was clipped by 6 bases and J by 1 base, with 20 bases between them. The CDR3 spans 17 residues. The chain's CDR3 is CASSPAEGVDGTDTQYF. CDR3 sequence (DNA): TGTGCCAGCAGTCCAGCCGAGGGGGTTGATGGCACAGATACGCAGTATTTT.

This clonotype was observed a handful of times. The chain joins TRBV6-1 to TRBJ2-7; the match to TRBD2 covers 10 bases. The CDR3 covers 17 residues. CDR1 and CDR2 from the germline V gene are MNHNS and SASEGT. V lost 8 bases and J lost 0; bases outside the gene matches: 13. The CDR3 loop reads CASRLGTSDKSSYEQYF. DNA of the CDR3: TGTGCCAGCCGCCTAGGGACTAGCGACAAGAGCTCCTACGAGCAGTACTTC.

This clonotype occurred many times. The V call is TRBV6-1, the J call TRBJ2-3; 10 nucleotides line up with TRBD2. The CDR3 sequence is 18 residues long. The V gene end was trimmed by 3 bases and the J gene end by 7 bases; junction bases not matched to a gene: 16. The V gene's germline CDR1 is MNHNS and CDR2 SASEGT. CDR3 amino acids: CASSEEFSGGARTHTQYF. The CDR3 nucleotides read TGTGCCAGCAGTGAGGAGTTCAGCGGGGGGGCCCGCACGCATACGCAGTATTTT.

This clonotype was seen a handful of times. The V and J genes are TRBV4-2 and TRBJ2-3; no definite D call. Deletions cut 1 base from V and 5 bases from J, with 13 bases between. Germline CDR1 is LGHNA and CDR2 is YNFKEQ. The CDR3 spans 15 residues. The CDR3 here is CASSQGAAERDTQYF. CDR3 DNA sequence: TGTGCCAGCAGCCAAGGAGCCGCGGAACGAGATACGCAGTATTTT.

The CDR3 reads CASSGGEGGTYNEQFF. The CDR3 region has the DNA TGCGCCAGCAGCGGGGGCGAAGGGGGAACCTACAATGAGCAGTTCTTC. This chain uses TRBV5-1 with TRBJ2-1; D perhaps matches TRBD1 (6 bases). V lost 4 bases and J 2 bases, leaving 16 bases between the germline ends. The CDR3 is 16 amino acids. Germline loops: CDR1 SGHRS, CDR2 YFSETQ.

The chain recombines TRBV5-4 with TRBJ2-2; TRBD1 agrees at 7 bases. The germline V gene has CDR1 SGHNT and CDR2 YYREEE (reference sequence). The CDR3 totals 15 residues. After removal of 4 bases from V and 5 bases from J, the junction contained 8 bases not matched to a gene. The CDR3 DNA reads TGTGCCAGCAGCAGCGGACAGGACATGACCGGGGAGCTGTTTTTT. It codes for CASSSGQDMTGELFF.

The V gene is TRBV11-2, the J gene TRBJ2-5; 8 positions agree with TRBD2. CDR1 and CDR2 from the germline V gene are SGHAT and FQNNGV. V shed 0 bases and J 11 bases; nucleotides not matched to a gene: 5. The CDR3 is 13 amino acids. CDR3 nucleotide sequence: TGTGCCAGCAGCTTAGATCGGGAGCGGGGGCAGTACTTC. This translates into CASSLDRERGQYF.

The genes are TRBV3-1 and TRBJ2-5, with 11 nucleotides matching TRBD2. The CDR3 is 17 amino acids. V shed 4 bases, J shed 1 base, and the junction held 8 bases outside the gene matches. CDR1 is LGHDT and CDR2 is YNNKEL in the germline V gene (reference sequence). The chain's CDR3 is CASSPPLGLAAQETQYF. DNA for the CDR3: TGTGCCAGCAGCCCCCCCTTGGGACTAGCGGCCCAAGAGACCCAGTACTTC.

CDR3 sequence (DNA): TGTGCCAGCAGTGACGGGACGGACACCGGGGAGCTGTTTTTT. Translation gives CASSDGTDTGELFF. The chain uses TRBV25-1 and TRBJ2-2; D tentatively reads TRBD1 or TRBD2 (5 bases each). The CDR3 covers 14 residues. Trimming removed 3 bases at V and 3 bases at J, with 8 bases between. Germline V gene data show CDR1 as MGHDK and CDR2 as SYGVNS.

As regards this clonotype: One end of the junction varies from germline; a read error may be responsible. The rearrangement uses TRBV12-5 and TRBJ2-5, with D possibly TRBD1 on 6 matching bases. Germline V lookup: CDR1 LGHNT, CDR2 FRNRAP. The length of the CDR3 is 15 residues. The CDR3 protein is CASGTRTATKETQYF. Here the CDR3 DNA reads TGTGCTAGTGGCACTCGGACAGCAACCAAAGAGACCCAGTACTTT.

V and J are TRBV12-5 and TRBJ2-3; D is perhaps TRBD2 (6 bases). The germline V gene encodes CDR1 LGHNT and CDR2 FRNRAP. The V end lost 0 bases, the J end lost 0 bases, and 10 bases lay between the germline ends. This CDR3 comprises 16 residues. The CDR3 DNA is TGTGCTAGTGGTTTGGTCGCGGGACCAAGCACAGATACGCAGTATTTT. Its translation: CASGLVAGPSTDTQYF.

The chain joins TRBV11-2 to TRBJ1-2, with D possibly matching TRBD1 (5 bases). Per germline, CDR1 SGHAT and CDR2 FQNNGV. The CDR3 runs to 13 residues. The V gene lost 6 bases and the J gene lost 8 bases, with 16 bases spanning the gap. The CDR3 loop reads CASSVDVGVGYTF. CDR3 DNA sequence: TGTGCCAGCAGTGTAGATGTGGGGGTCGGCTACACCTTC.

This chain uses TRBV7-9 with TRBJ1-4; D is unresolved. The germline CDR1 and CDR2 sequences are SEHNR and FQNEAQ (reference sequence). V lost 4 bases and J 1 base, leaving 7 bases between the germline ends. CDR3 length: 14 residues. The CDR3 spells CASSSGETNEKLFF. As DNA, the CDR3 is TGTGCCAGCAGCTCGGGTGAAACTAATGAAAAACTGTTTTTT. The variable domain in full, with the rest retrieved from reference TRBV7-9 and TRBJ1-4, is DTGVSQNPRHKITKRGQNVTFRCDPISEHNRLYWYRQTLGQGPEFLTYFQNEAQLEKSRLLSDRFSAERPKGSFSTLEIQRTEQGDSAMYLCASSSGETNEKLFFGSGTQLSVL.

This clonotype turned up a few times. The rearrangement links TRBV27 to TRBJ2-7; 11 bases line up with TRBD1. Germline CDR1 is MNHEY and CDR2 is SMNVEV (reference sequence). The CDR3 covers 14 residues. V shed 5 bases and J 4 bases; nucleotides not matched to a gene: 4. DNA for the CDR3: TGTGCCAGCAGTCCGGACAGGGGGCAGTACGAGCAGTACTTC. It encodes CASSPDRGQYEQYF.

A few counts support this clonotype. The chain joins TRBV20-1 to TRBJ2-1; 9 positions agree with TRBD2. Germline V lookup: CDR1 DFQATT, CDR2 SNEGSKA (reference sequence). The CDR3 sequence is 18 residues long. V was pared by 6 bases and J by 0 bases, with 15 bases of the junction left unmatched. CDR3 coding DNA: TGCAGTGCCGAACTAAGCGGGAGGTCTATCAGCTCCTACAATGAGCAGTTCTTC. This sequence encodes CSAELSGRSISSYNEQFF.

Comments on this clonotype: A clone one base away is much larger, so this may be a read error. V usage is TRBV6-2 or TRBV6-3 and J usage is TRBJ2-5, with TRBD2 identical over 7 bases. Looked up from germline, CDR1 is MNHEY and CDR2 is SVGEGT. The CDR3 runs 14 residues. The CDR3 region is CASSHQRGQETLYF. The CDR3 region has the DNA TGTGCCAGCAGTCACCAGCGGGGTCAAGAGACCCTGTACTTC.

The V and J genes are TRBV4-1 and TRBJ2-1; D unresolved. Trimming pared 0 bases from V and 9 bases from J, leaving 6 bases between. Looked up from germline, CDR1 is MGHRA and CDR2 is YSYEKL. The CDR3 runs 12 residues. This CDR3 reads CASSQDFREQFF. CDR3 nucleotide sequence: TGCGCCAGCAGCCAAGACTTTCGTGAGCAGTTCTTC.

J is TRBJ2-3 and V is TRBV29-1, with D hard to call. V was trimmed by 4 bases and J by 0 bases, leaving 11 bases between them. The germline V gene has CDR1 SQVTM and CDR2 ANQGSEA. The CDR3 loop spans 14 amino acids. The DNA of the CDR3 is TGCAGCGTTGGCGGACGCACAAGCACAGATACGCAGTATTTT. Translation gives CSVGGRTSTDTQYF.

The V and J genes are TRBV5-1 and TRBJ1-5; unclear D gene. The length of the CDR3 is 17 residues. Trimming stripped 7 bases from V and 0 bases from J, with 20 bases between. CDR1 is SGHRS and CDR2 is YFSETQ in the germline V gene. The DNA for the CDR3 is TGCGCCAGCCGCTACGACCCCAACGAACATAGCAATCAGCCCCAGCATTTT. Translating it yields CASRYDPNEHSNQPQHF.